This T cell receptor beta chain was captured by sequencing in a study of PD-1 blockade in mismatch repair-deficient tumors. Study-wide context: Patients had eleven to twelve mismatch repair-deficient cancer types, all previously treated and progressing.

The assay was immunoSEQ multiplex PCR, and TCRdb's table has in-frame clones only and misses some. The sample consists of some 120,000 clones, about 88% of them appearing once. PCR or immunohistochemistry showed mismatch repair deficiency in every enrolled patient. TCR sequencing covered a few patients who responded to pembrolizumab. The CDR3 length is 15 residues. Trimming left V 3 bases short and J 0 bases short, with 9 bases between. From germline, CDR1 is MGHRA and CDR2 YSYEKL. Notes on this clone: Its antigen remains unknown.

Study-wide results and caveats: Tumor-resident clones, often absent from pretreatment blood, expanded after pembrolizumab and then contracted.

The chain combines TRBV4-1 with TRBJ1-3; a possible D gene is TRBD1 (5 bases). The material sequenced was peripheral blood, taken 44 weeks after starting pembrolizumab. This sequence was found in an adult with mismatch repair-deficient cancer. The CDR3: CASSQGTFSGNTIYF. CDR3 in DNA: TGCGCCAGCAGCCAGGGGACGTTCTCTGGAAACACCATATATTTT.